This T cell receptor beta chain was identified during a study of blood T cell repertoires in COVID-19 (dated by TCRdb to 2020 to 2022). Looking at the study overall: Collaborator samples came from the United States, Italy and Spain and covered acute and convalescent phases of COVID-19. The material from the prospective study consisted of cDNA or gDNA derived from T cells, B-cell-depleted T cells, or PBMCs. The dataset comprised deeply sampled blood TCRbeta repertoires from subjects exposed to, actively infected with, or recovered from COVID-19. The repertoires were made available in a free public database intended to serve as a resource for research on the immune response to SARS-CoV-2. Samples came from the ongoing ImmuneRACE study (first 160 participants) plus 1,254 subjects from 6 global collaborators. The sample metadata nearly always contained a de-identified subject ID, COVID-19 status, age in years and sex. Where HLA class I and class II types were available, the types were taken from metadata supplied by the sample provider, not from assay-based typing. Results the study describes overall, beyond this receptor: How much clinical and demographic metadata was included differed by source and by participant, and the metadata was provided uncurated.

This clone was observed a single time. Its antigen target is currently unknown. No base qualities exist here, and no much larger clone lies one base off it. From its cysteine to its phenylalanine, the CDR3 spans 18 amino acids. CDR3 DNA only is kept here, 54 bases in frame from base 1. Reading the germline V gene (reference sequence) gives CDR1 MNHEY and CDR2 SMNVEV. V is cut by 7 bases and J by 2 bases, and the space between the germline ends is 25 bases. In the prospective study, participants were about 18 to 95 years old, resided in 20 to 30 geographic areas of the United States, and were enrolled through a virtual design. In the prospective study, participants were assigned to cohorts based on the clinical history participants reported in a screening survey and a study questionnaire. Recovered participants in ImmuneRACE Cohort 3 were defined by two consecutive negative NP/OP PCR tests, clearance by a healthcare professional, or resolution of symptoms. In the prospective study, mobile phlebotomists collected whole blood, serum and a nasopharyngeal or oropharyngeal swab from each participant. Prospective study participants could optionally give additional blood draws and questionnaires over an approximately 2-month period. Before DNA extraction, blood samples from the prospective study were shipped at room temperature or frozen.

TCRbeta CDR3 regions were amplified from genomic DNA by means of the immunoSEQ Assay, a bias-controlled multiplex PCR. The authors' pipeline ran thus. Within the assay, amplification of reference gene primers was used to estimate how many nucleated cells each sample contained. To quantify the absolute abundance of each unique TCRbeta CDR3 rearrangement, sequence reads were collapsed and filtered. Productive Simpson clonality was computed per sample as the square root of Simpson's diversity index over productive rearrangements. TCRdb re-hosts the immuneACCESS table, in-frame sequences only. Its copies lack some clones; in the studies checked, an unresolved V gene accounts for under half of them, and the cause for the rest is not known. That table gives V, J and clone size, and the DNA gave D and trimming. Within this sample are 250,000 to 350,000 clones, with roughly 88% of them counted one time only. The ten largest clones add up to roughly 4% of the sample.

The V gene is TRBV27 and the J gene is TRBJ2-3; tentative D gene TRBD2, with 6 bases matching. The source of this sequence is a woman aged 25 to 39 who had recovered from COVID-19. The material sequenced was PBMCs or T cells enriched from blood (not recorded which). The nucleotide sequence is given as TGTGCCAGCAAAGAGACACCTCGGAGGGTCCTTTACACAGATACGCAGTATTTT. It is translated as CASKETPRRVLYTDTQYF.